What follows are 27 T cell receptor beta chains derived from one specimen sequenced in a study of blood T cells in healthy people across ages. The authors ran a second PCR of roughly 6 to 12 cycles using a sample-barcoded 5' primer and a J-beta primer mix. TCRdb used MiXCR to reprocess the 5' RACE reads, holding one entry per CDR3 protein. The table lists fewer than 1,200,000 distinct CDR3 sequences, around 27% of them singletons. The sample was also linked to a second study, of T cells of mothers and their children.

Material: blood. Receptor source: a girl aged 2-10 years in good health.

This chain uses TRBV2 with TRBJ2-5; tentative D call: TRBD2 (5 bases). Matching the DNA end better, TRBJ2-7 makes the J call doubtful. There are 13 residues in the CDR3. CDR1 is SNHLY, CDR2 FYNNEI, per germline. The CDR3 DNA is TGTGCCAGCAAGAACGCCGGGACCTACGAGCAGTACTTC. Its translation: CASKNAGTYEQYF.

This chain's CDR3 is CASSLESWAGYTF. DNA for the CDR3: TGTGCCAGCAGCTTAGAGTCCTGGGCTGGCTACACCTTC. The chain has TRBV7-2 and TRBJ1-2, with no clear D. This CDR3 is 13 amino acids long. Germline-derived CDR1 and CDR2 are SGHTA and FQGNSA. The V end was cut by 1 base, the J end by 7 bases, with 10 bases between.

CDR3 sequence (DNA): TGTGCCAGGAGGAAGGGAGACTATGGCTACACCTTC. This codes for CARRKGDYGYTF. The chain combines TRBV28 with TRBJ1-2; D is unresolved. V was cut by 9 bases and J by 3 bases, with 11 bases left in between. CDR3 length: 12 residues. Germline assignment: CDR1 MDHEN and CDR2 SYDVKM.

The sample holds a few counts of this clonotype. One end of the junction is discordant with germline, which a read error may explain. The rearrangement joins TRBV6-1 to TRBJ2-7; no definite D call. From germline, CDR1 is MNHNS and CDR2 SASEGT. This CDR3 comprises 10 residues. CDR3 DNA: TGTGCCAGCCGTGAGCTTCAGCCGTACTTC. Its protein is CASRELQPYF.

V usage is TRBV28 and J usage is TRBJ2-5; D gene unclear. V dropped 6 bases and J dropped 2 bases, with 13 bases sitting between them. Germline-derived CDR1 and CDR2 are MDHEN and SYDVKM. The CDR3 runs 14 residues. CDR3 in DNA: TGTGCCAGCAGCCCCCTGGATGAGCAAGAGACCCAGTACTTC. Its translation is CASSPLDEQETQYF.

The V gene is TRBV18, the J gene TRBJ2-5; TRBD1 agrees at 12 bases. TRBJ2-7 matches the DNA end more closely, so the J call is doubtful. The CDR3 totals 15 residues. The V gene's germline CDR1 is KGHSH and CDR2 LQKENI. In DNA, the CDR3 is TGTGCCAGCTCACGGGACAGGGGGCTGGGAAACGAGCAGTACTTC. Encoded protein: CASSRDRGLGNEQYF.

This clonotype has a handful of counts. J is TRBJ1-3 and V is TRBV28; 7 bases are shared with TRBD1. With 6 bases clipped from V and 2 bases from J, the junction kept 1 base outside the gene matches. The CDR3 consists of 13 residues. Looked up from germline, CDR1 is MDHEN and CDR2 is SYDVKM. The CDR3 sequence is CASRTGAGNTIYF. The CDR3 coding sequence is TGTGCCAGCAGAACAGGGGCTGGAAACACCATATATTTT.

There are a few counts of this clonotype. This chain connects TRBV20-1 to TRBJ2-2; D gene ambiguous. Germline CDR1 reads DFQATT; CDR2 reads SNEGSKA (reference sequence). Trimming took 3 bases from V and 0 from J, leaving 11 bases between them. This CDR3 comprises 15 residues. In nucleotides, the CDR3 is TGCAGTGCTAGTAAAAGCGAGGCGAACACCGGGGAGCTGTTTTTT. Protein: CSASKSEANTGELFF.

Ten or more counts support this clonotype. This chain links TRBV6-5 with TRBJ1-3; D is possibly TRBD1 (6 bases). Germline V gene sequence: CDR1 MNHEY, CDR2 SVGAGI. The CDR3 length is 14 residues. Trimming took off 2 bases at V and 4 bases at J, with 9 bases between the two ends. The CDR3 bases are TGTGCCAGCAGTTACCTAGGGACAGGAAACACCATATATTTT. Its translation: CASSYLGTGNTIYF.

The chain is built from TRBV9 and TRBJ2-1; 7 bases are shared with TRBD1. Trimming at V came to 3 bases and at J to 7 bases, leaving 10 bases not matched to a gene. Germline V gene data show CDR1 as SGDLS and CDR2 as YYNGEE. The CDR3 contains 15 residues. Here the CDR3 reads CASSARTGPFNEQFF. The CDR3 coding sequence is TGTGCCAGCAGCGCAAGGACAGGACCTTTTAATGAGCAGTTCTTC.

J is TRBJ2-2 and V is TRBV6-5; TRBD1 matches at 7 bases. Germline CDR1 reads MNHEY; CDR2 reads SVGAGI. J gave up 3 bases and V 0 bases, and 13 bases lay outside the gene matches. The CDR3 consists of 19 residues. CDR3 amino acids: CASSYSRGAGGLYTGELFF. Here the CDR3 DNA reads TGTGCCAGCAGTTACTCGAGAGGGGCAGGGGGTCTTTACACCGGGGAGCTGTTTTTT.

The chain uses TRBV29-1 and TRBJ2-1; TRBD2 matches 8 bases. This CDR3 is 13 amino acids long. Germline loops: CDR1 SQVTM, CDR2 ANQGSEA. Trimming took 7 bases from V and 10 from J; bases not matched to a gene: 12. DNA of the CDR3: TGCAGCGGTGGGGGGATTTTAGCGGGAGAGCAGTTCTTC. The encoded protein is CSGGGILAGEQFF.

This clonotype was found a few times. The gene calls are TRBV29-1 and TRBJ2-7; D gene unclear. The CDR3 covers 11 residues. Germline CDR1 is SQVTM and CDR2 is ANQGSEA. Trimming took 8 bases from V and 4 from J, leaving 12 bases between them. DNA of the CDR3: TGCAGCCTCCAGACTGAATACGAGCAGTACTTC. Its protein is CSLQTEYEQYF.

The rearrangement uses TRBV19 and TRBJ2-7, with a possible D match to TRBD1 (5 bases). CDR1 and CDR2 from the germline V gene are LNHDA and SQIVND (reference sequence). CDR3 length equals 14 residues. Between the trimmed V and J ends, which lost 7 bases and 1 base, there was a span of 14 bases. CDR3 protein: CASTKDTLSYEQYF. DNA of the CDR3: TGTGCCAGTACCAAGGACACCCTTTCCTACGAGCAGTACTTC. Full variable domain (missing parts from reference TRBV19 and TRBJ2-7): DGGITQSPKYLFRKEGQNVTLSCEQNLNHDAMYWYRQDPGQGLRLIYYSQIVNDFQKGDIAEGYSVSREKKESFPLTVTSAQKNPTAFYLCASTKDTLSYEQYFGPGTRLTVT.

This clonotype came up a few times. The chain combines TRBV15 with TRBJ2-5; D is possibly TRBD1 (5 bases). This CDR3 has 16 amino acids. The germline V gene encodes CDR1 LNHNV and CDR2 YYDKDF (reference sequence). Trimming pared 0 bases from V and 5 bases from J, leaving 16 bases between. Here the CDR3 DNA reads TGTGCCACCAGCAGAGATCGCCAGGGTACGACGGAGACCCAGTACTTC. This encodes CATSRDRQGTTETQYF.

This sequence joins TRBV20-1 and TRBJ2-4; D call uncertain. This CDR3 comprises 15 residues. The ends were cut back, 3 bases at V and 8 bases at J, with 20 bases in the middle. CDR1 and CDR2 from the germline V gene are DFQATT and SNEGSKA (reference sequence). The CDR3, as DNA: TGCAGTGCTAGGGGCGCCATTTGGGGTGGGGACATTCAGTACTTC. Amino acid sequence: CSARGAIWGGDIQYF.

This clonotype turned up a few times. The V and J genes are TRBV13 and TRBJ2-7; possibly TRBD1 or TRBD2 for D (5 bases each). Germline V CDR1 and CDR2: PRHDT, FYEKMQ (reference sequence). The CDR3 extends over 13 amino acids. V was clipped by 8 bases and J by 4 bases, with 15 bases between them. The DNA for the CDR3 is TGTGCCAGCTGCCGGGACCCTGAATACGAGCAGTACTTC. It specifies CASCRDPEYEQYF.

This clonotype was found a few times. V usage is TRBV5-6 and J usage is TRBJ2-4; 9 bases map to TRBD1. The CDR3 runs to 14 residues. Germline V gives CDR1 SGHDT, CDR2 YYEEEE. V was pared by 6 bases and J by 7 bases, with 8 bases of the junction left unmatched. The CDR3 DNA is TGTGCCAGCACCCCCGGGACAGGGCAGAACATTCAGTACTTC. Its translation: CASTPGTGQNIQYF.

This clonotype occurred a few times. This rearrangement joins TRBV7-9 to TRBJ1-1; a possible D gene is TRBD1 (5 bases). The CDR3 is 14 amino acids. The V gene's germline CDR1 is SEHNR and CDR2 FQNEAQ (reference sequence). Trimming took 6 bases from V and 2 from J, leaving 13 bases between them. This CDR3 reads CASRLGTDNTEAFF. The CDR3 DNA sequence: TGTGCCAGCAGACTTGGGACGGACAACACTGAAGCTTTCTTT. The whole variable domain, filled in from reference TRBV7-9 and TRBJ1-1, reads DTGVSQNPRHKITKRGQNVTFRCDPISEHNRLYWYRQTLGQGPEFLTYFQNEAQLEKSRLLSDRFSAERPKGSFSTLEIQRTEQGDSAMYLCASRLGTDNTEAFFGQGTRLTVV.

The gene calls are TRBV20-1 and TRBJ2-1, with 9 bases aligning to TRBD2. The end of the DNA fits TRBJ2-7 better, so the J call may be wrong. Looked up from germline, CDR1 is DFQATT and CDR2 is SNEGSKA (reference sequence). This CDR3 region has 17 residues. CDR3 sequence: CSASSSLSSGKEDEQYF. CDR3 DNA sequence: TGCAGTGCTAGCAGCTCCCTTTCTAGCGGGAAGGAAGACGAGCAGTACTTC.

The CDR3 sequence: CSPSGGTYNEQFF. CDR3 DNA: TGCAGCCCAAGCGGGGGTACCTACAATGAGCAGTTCTTC. The chain has TRBV29-1 and TRBJ2-1; TRBD2 matches at 8 bases. J gave up 2 bases and V 8 bases, and 5 bases lay outside the gene matches. The germline V gene encodes CDR1 SQVTM and CDR2 ANQGSEA. The CDR3 sequence is 13 residues long.

This clonotype was seen more than once but under ten times. The chain joins TRBV6-2 or TRBV6-3 to TRBJ2-1; possibly TRBD2 for D (6 bases). The V gene's germline CDR1 is MNHEY and CDR2 SVGEGT. V lost 2 bases, J lost 2 bases, and 16 bases lay in between. This CDR3 has 17 amino acids. CDR3 nucleotide sequence: TGTGCCAGCAGTTACGGGGTTTGGGAGGCCGCCTACAATGAGCAGTTCTTC. The encoded protein is CASSYGVWEAAYNEQFF.

This clonotype was counted between two and nine times. The J gene is TRBJ2-5, the V gene TRBV28, with TRBD1 matching over 10 bases. The V gene's germline CDR1 is MDHEN and CDR2 SYDVKM. Trimming took 4 bases from V and 4 from J; bases not matched to a gene: 12. The CDR3 covers 17 residues. In DNA, the CDR3 is TGTGCCAGCAGTTCGGCTCCCGGGACAGGGGTTACAGAGACCCAGTACTTC. It translates to CASSSAPGTGVTETQYF.

This clonotype was recorded a few times. The junction departs from the called germline gene at one end, perhaps through a read error. The rearrangement links TRBV7-9 to TRBJ2-3; 7 bases align to TRBD1. The germline V gene encodes CDR1 SEHNR and CDR2 FQNEAQ (reference sequence). CDR3 length: 18 residues. In DNA form, the CDR3 reads TGTGCCAGCAGCTTAGTGTTGGGGACAGCCTATAGCACAGATGCGCAGTATTTT. Protein: CASSLVLGTAYSTDAQYF.

This clonotype was observed a few times. This chain uses TRBV6-1 with TRBJ2-5, with a possible D match to TRBD2 (5 bases). The CDR3 consists of 15 residues. Germline CDR1 MNHNS, CDR2 SASEGT. Between the trimmed V and J ends, which lost 4 bases and 2 bases, there was a span of 14 bases. The DNA of the CDR3 is TGTGCCAGCAGTGGATGGCCCGGGATTCAAGAGACCCAGTACTTC. Protein sequence: CASSGWPGIQETQYF.

This clonotype has a handful of counts. Its ends do not fully match the called genes, so a read error is possible. The chain links TRBV7-3 to TRBJ2-5; D is uncertain. Germline V gene lookup returns CDR1 SGHTA and CDR2 FQGTGA. This CDR3 region has 13 residues. The CDR3 protein is CTSSLGNQETQYF. CDR3 in DNA: TGTACCAGCAGCCTTGGAAACCAAGAGACCCAGTACTTC.

The chain links TRBV4-3 to TRBJ2-1; 9 bases fit TRBD2. Judging by the DNA end, TRBJ2-5 fits better; the J call may be wrong. The germline V gene has CDR1 LGHNA and CDR2 YSLEER. This CDR3 region has 19 residues. The CDR3 is CASSQEIGQGGGEEETQYF. CDR3 DNA sequence: TGCGCCAGCAGCCAAGAAATAGGTCAGGGCGGGGGGGAGGAAGAGACCCAGTACTTC.